This T cell receptor beta chain emerged from a study of CD8+ T cells in alopecia areata. Study findings and constraints: Tofacitinib significantly decreased scalp clonality and expanded CD8+ clones among top 100. An increase in clonality over normal scalp was evident in lesional scalp, especially alopecia totalis/universalis. It was observed that many expanded lesional clones persisted in scalp and blood during tofacitinib.

Noted treatment: oral pan-JAK inhibitor, 5-10 mg twice daily. This CDR3 has 15 residues. Deletions cut 9 bases from V and 8 bases from J, with 23 bases between. Germline values: CDR1 ENHRY, CDR2 SYGVKD. In this sample, this clone turned up a few times. What it recognizes is unknown. Following RNA extraction, reverse transcription yielded cDNA that acted as the sequencing template. TCRdb's copy holds only in-frame clones and misses some; the assay was immunoSEQ multiplex PCR. The data contain 150,000 to 250,000 clones, roughly three fifths of them singletons. This specimen consisted of CD4+ T cells sorted from blood, obtained at week 4, from a patient treated with tofacitinib. This rearrangement joins TRBV10-3 to TRBJ2-1; the D gene is possibly TRBD1 (6 bases). This TCR derives from a human donor with alopecia areata. In DNA form, the CDR3 reads TGTGCCATTTCGCCCTCGCCGACAGGATTAGATGAGCAGTTCTTC. It yields the protein CAISPSPTGLDEQFF.